This T cell receptor (beta chain) originates from a study of blood T cell repertoires in COVID-19. Study summary: Italy, Spain and the United States were the sources of the convalescent and acute COVID-19 samples.

Participant-given clinical history determined each cohort assignment. Cohort 3 recovery required two negative PCRs, clearance, or symptom resolution. V lost 1 base and J lost 4, with 7 bases in between. CDR3 size: 13 residues. Germline CDR1 and CDR2: SNHLY and FYNNEI. Per the authors' pipeline: Scientists estimated how many nucleated cells there were by amplifying reference gene primers. Profiled with immunoSEQ multiplex PCR; TCRdb holds only in-frame clones, not every one. V, J and clone size are taken as reported in that table, and D and trimming were inferred from the DNA itself. The data show some 240,000 clones, about 80% seen once.

The rearrangement links TRBV2 to TRBJ1-2; perhaps TRBD1 as D (5 bases). Material for sequencing was PBMCs or T cells enriched from blood (not recorded which). The receptor's source is a middle-aged man who had recovered from COVID-19. CDR3 sequence (DNA): TGTGCCAGCAGTGAAGGGGGCCGCTATGGCTACACCTTC. This translates into CASSEGGRYGYTF.